This TCR beta chain came from a study of T cells in tuberculosis. The wider study: In South Africa, adults with active tuberculosis were compared with IGRA-negative and latently infected IGRA-positive adolescents. PBMC were archived before or within 7 days of starting treatment. Study results and limitations: Shorter CDR3-alpha in active tuberculosis partly drove smaller distances. Active tuberculosis TCR-alpha repertoires lay closer to GMM-specific TCRs than IGRA-negative controls, suggesting clonal expansion.

Time point denoted: new active TB diagnosis, blood taken before or within 7 days of starting treatment. On this clone itself: Its antigen remains unidentified.

Sequencing was performed with immunoSEQ multiplex PCR; in TCRdb, only in-frame clones are kept and a portion is missing. The sample holds fewer than 40,000 clones; more than 85% are singletons and the top ten take roughly 2.3%. Deletions cut 6 bases from V and 7 bases from J, with 15 bases between. The CDR3 extends over 13 amino acids. Germline-derived CDR1 and CDR2 are SGHVS and FNYEAQ. The sequence was obtained from an adult with tuberculosis. The chain couples TRBV7-6 to TRBJ1-2; D gene unclear. Material: PBMCs, obtained at tuberculosis diagnosis. The CDR3 reads CASSPLLTRGYTF. In DNA form, the CDR3 reads TGTGCCAGCAGTCCTTTATTGACTCGTGGCTACACCTTC.